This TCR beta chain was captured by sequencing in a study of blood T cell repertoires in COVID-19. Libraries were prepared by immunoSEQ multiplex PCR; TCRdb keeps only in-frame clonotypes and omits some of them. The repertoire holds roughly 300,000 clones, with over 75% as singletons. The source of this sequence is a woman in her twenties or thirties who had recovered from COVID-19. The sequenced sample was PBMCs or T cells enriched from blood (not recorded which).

This CDR3 reads CASSFNRGGYTF. In DNA form, the CDR3 reads TGTGCCAGCAGTTTCAACAGGGGTGGCTACACCTTC. V gene TRBV28 combines with J gene TRBJ1-2, with 7 positions matching TRBD1. Germline-derived CDR1 and CDR2 are MDHEN and SYDVKM. CDR3 length: 12 amino acids. J lost 7 bases, V lost 3 bases, and 2 bases had no gene match.